A single sample is the source of the 27 T cell receptor beta chains below, sequenced in a study of blood T cell repertoires in COVID-19. The table came from immunoSEQ multiplex PCR; TCRdb's copy has only in-frame clones and leaves some out. The table has 300,000 to 400,000 clones, just over 85% seen once; the top ten hold approximately 4%. Sequencing was carried out using PBMCs or T cells enriched from blood (not recorded which). Source of these receptors: a woman aged 40 to 49 with acute COVID-19.

A few counts support this clone. This chain connects TRBV6-5 to TRBJ1-2, with a possible D match to TRBD1 (6 bases). The CDR3 extends over 14 amino acids. V dropped 6 bases and J dropped 4 bases, with 15 bases sitting between them. The germline gives CDR1 MNHEY, CDR2 SVGAGI. The CDR3 reads CASRELGQFYGYTF. For the CDR3, the DNA is TGTGCCAGCAGGGAGTTAGGACAGTTCTATGGCTACACCTTC.

This clone was seen only once. This sequence joins TRBV6-5 and TRBJ2-7; tentative D call: TRBD1 (6 bases). Per the germline V gene, CDR1 is MNHEY and CDR2 is SVGAGI. CDR3 length equals 15 residues. V was cut by 0 bases and J by 3 bases, with 12 bases left in between. Here the CDR3 reads CASSYSGQGFYEQYF. The CDR3 DNA is TGTGCCAGCAGTTACTCGGGTCAGGGGTTCTACGAGCAGTACTTC.

The rearrangement uses TRBV11-3 and TRBJ1-1; D call uncertain. Per the germline V gene, CDR1 is SGHNT and CDR2 is YENEEA. Trimming took 2 bases from V and 5 from J, leaving 24 bases between them. This CDR3 comprises 18 residues. The CDR3 nucleotides are TGTGCCAGCAGCTTAATGGGGTCTCAAGGAGGAGTTCGGACTGAAGCTTTCTTT. This encodes CASSLMGSQGGVRTEAFF.

The rearrangement links TRBV3-1 (or the pseudogene TRBV3-2) to TRBJ1-2; no clear D. Trimming shortened V by 6 bases and J by 6 bases, and 14 bases separated the two germline ends. The CDR3 covers 13 residues. CDR1 and CDR2 (germline): LGHDT, YNNKEL (reference sequence). CDR3 in amino acids: CASRDLTGNGYTF. The CDR3 bases are TGTGCCAGCAGAGACTTAACCGGGAATGGCTACACCTTC.

The V call is TRBV10-3, the J call TRBJ2-1; TRBD2 aligns across 7 bases. There are 12 residues in the CDR3. Per the germline V gene, CDR1 is ENHRY and CDR2 is SYGVKD. V lost 10 bases and J lost 7; bases outside the gene matches: 7. The CDR3 reads CATEAGPNEQFF. The DNA for the CDR3 is TGTGCCACCGAAGCGGGACCGAATGAGCAGTTCTTC.

This sequence joins TRBV18 and TRBJ1-5, with 8 bases matching TRBD1. V lost 2 bases to trimming and J lost 5 bases; unmatched junction nucleotides: 5. This CDR3 is 15 amino acids long. Germline V gene lookup returns CDR1 KGHSH and CDR2 LQKENI. The CDR3 DNA follows: TGTGCCAGCTCACCAGGGACAGGATTTTATCAGCCCCAGCATTTT. This codes for CASSPGTGFYQPQHF. The full variable domain, its missing parts supplied by reference TRBV18 and TRBJ1-5, is NAGVMQNPRHLVRRRGQEARLRCSPMKGHSHVYWYRQLPEEGLKFMVYLQKENIIDESGMPKERFSAEFPKEGPSILRIQQVVRGDSAAYFCASSPGTGFYQPQHFGDGTRLSIL.

V gene TRBV7-3 combines with J gene TRBJ1-6; TRBD1 matches 8 bases. V trimming: 4 bases; J trimming: 9 bases; junction bases outside the gene matches: 5. CDR1 and CDR2 from the germline V gene are SGHTA and FQGTGA. This CDR3 has 14 amino acids. DNA for the CDR3: TGTGCCAGCAGCTCGGGACAGGTGACTTCACCCCTCCACTTT. Protein: CASSSGQVTSPLHF. The variable domain in full, completed from reference TRBV7-3 and TRBJ1-6, reads GAGVSQTPSNKVTEKGKYVELRCDPISGHTALYWYRQSLGQGPEFLIYFQGTGAADDSGLPNDRFFAVRPEGSVSTLKIQRTERGDSAVYLCASSSGQVTSPLHFGNGTRLTVT.

The rearrangement joins TRBV12-3 or TRBV12-4 to TRBJ1-2; D gene uncertain. V was pared by 8 bases and J by 4 bases, with 11 bases between. The CDR3 extends over 12 amino acids. CDR3 sequence (DNA): TGTGCCAGCTCGGAGATAGGCTATGGCTACACCTTC. Its translation is CASSEIGYGYTF.

This clone turned up a few times. The rearrangement joins TRBV7-2 to TRBJ2-5, with TRBD2 as a possible D gene (6 bases). Between the trimmed V and J ends, which lost 1 base and 0 bases, there was a span of 15 bases. CDR3 length equals 17 residues. CDR1 is SGHTA and CDR2 is FQGNSA in the germline V gene. The CDR3 DNA is TGTGCCAGCAGCTTAGGTCTAGCGAACTACTACCAAGAGACCCAGTACTTC. This translates into CASSLGLANYYQETQYF.

A few counts support this clone. The rearrangement joins TRBV9 to TRBJ2-1; tentative D call: TRBD2 (7 bases). V was shortened by 4 bases and J by 6 bases, with 20 bases between the two germline ends. CDR1 is SGDLS, CDR2 YYNGEE, per germline. The CDR3 covers 16 residues. The CDR3 DNA reads TGTGCCAGCAGCCCTAGGGGGGGTGGAAGCTTCAATGAGCAGTTCTTC. Translation gives CASSPRGGGSFNEQFF. Combining the CDR3 with reference TRBV9 and TRBJ2-1 gives the whole variable domain DSGVTQTPKHLITATGQRVTLRCSPRSGDLSVYWYQQSLDQGLQFLIQYYNGEERAKGNILERFSAQQFPDLHSELNLSSLELGDSALYFCASSPRGGGSFNEQFFGPGTRLTVL.

The chain carries TRBV7-2 and TRBJ1-1; weak D call: TRBD1 (6 bases). The germline V gene has CDR1 SGHTA and CDR2 FQGNSA. The CDR3 loop spans 17 amino acids. Between the trimmed V and J ends, which lost 1 base and 7 bases, there was a span of 22 bases. The CDR3 DNA reads as TGTGCCAGCAGCTTAGGCGACTTGTGGGGGGGCAAAATTGAAGCTTTCTTT. Its translation: CASSLGDLWGGKIEAFF.

In this sample, this clone turned up a few times. The chain uses TRBV6-2 or TRBV6-3 and TRBJ2-3, with D possibly matching TRBD1 (6 bases). V was shortened by 2 bases and J by 0 bases, with 15 bases between the two germline ends. The CDR3 totals 17 residues. Germline values: CDR1 MNHEY, CDR2 SVGEGT. CDR3 sequence reads: CASSYPRTETSTDTQYF. CDR3 DNA sequence: TGTGCCAGCAGTTACCCTCGGACAGAAACTAGCACAGATACGCAGTATTTT.

V usage is TRBV9 and J usage is TRBJ1-1, with 7 bases identical to TRBD1. Germline values: CDR1 SGDLS, CDR2 YYNGEE. With 2 bases clipped from V and 2 bases from J, the junction kept 12 bases outside the gene matches. The CDR3 consists of 17 residues. The CDR3 sequence is CASSVPDRRDLNTEAFF. In nucleotides, the CDR3 is TGTGCCAGCAGCGTCCCGGACAGGCGGGACCTTAACACTGAAGCTTTCTTT.

This chain uses TRBV19 with TRBJ1-5, with D hard to call. Germline lookup yields CDR1 LNHDA and CDR2 SQIVND (reference sequence). The CDR3 loop spans 12 amino acids. With 5 bases removed from V and 4 bases from J, the gap between germline ends came to 6 bases. The CDR3, as DNA: TGTGCCAGTAGTTTCGTGAATCAGCCCCAGCATTTT. Its translation: CASSFVNQPQHF.

This clone is a singleton in its sample. The chain is built from TRBV7-9 and TRBJ1-1; TRBD1 might be the D (6 bases). The CDR3 totals 14 residues. CDR1 and CDR2 (germline): SEHNR, FQNEAQ (reference sequence). V dropped 2 bases and J dropped 1 base, with 8 bases sitting between them. The DNA for the CDR3 is TGTGCCAGCAGCTTATTGGGGGCGAACACTGAAGCTTTCTTT. The encoded protein is CASSLLGANTEAFF. Full variable domain (rest looked up from reference TRBV7-9 and TRBJ1-1): DTGVSQNPRHKITKRGQNVTFRCDPISEHNRLYWYRQTLGQGPEFLTYFQNEAQLEKSRLLSDRFSAERPKGSFSTLEIQRTEQGDSAMYLCASSLLGANTEAFFGQGTRLTVV.

The rearrangement links TRBV12-3 or TRBV12-4 to TRBJ1-5, with TRBD1 matching 8 bases. The CDR3 contains 13 residues. V gave up 5 bases and J gave up 13 bases; unmatched junction bases: 10. The CDR3 coding sequence is TGTGCCAGCAGTCGAGACAGGGGAGGGCTTCAGCATTTT. Translating gives CASSRDRGGLQHF.

J is TRBJ1-2 and V is TRBV29-1; TRBD1 matches 7 bases. V was pared by 4 bases and J by 5 bases, with 7 bases of the junction left unmatched. The CDR3 has 13 residues. Looked up from germline, CDR1 is SQVTM and CDR2 is ANQGSEA. The CDR3 region has the DNA TGCAGCGTTGCACTAGGGGGCAAGTATGGCTACACCTTC. Its translation: CSVALGGKYGYTF.

This chain links TRBV6-5 with TRBJ2-5; a possible D gene is TRBD1 (5 bases). Germline CDR1 MNHEY, CDR2 SVGAGI. Trimming removed 5 bases at V and 1 base at J, with 11 bases between. There are 14 residues in the CDR3. CDR3 region: CASSPQDFQETQYF. The CDR3 DNA follows: TGTGCCAGCAGTCCACAGGATTTCCAAGAGACCCAGTACTTC.

The chain combines TRBV6-2 or TRBV6-3 with TRBJ2-5, with TRBD2 matching 10 bases. The CDR3 is 20 residues long. The V gene end was trimmed by 0 bases and the J gene end by 2 bases; junction bases not matched to a gene: 15. CDR1 is MNHEY and CDR2 is SVGEGT in the germline V gene. DNA for the CDR3: TGTGCCAGCAGTTACTCCCTGCCGGGACTAGCGCTAGCCCAACAAGAGACCCAGTACTTC. This translates into CASSYSLPGLALAQQETQYF.

This sequence joins TRBV7-2 and TRBJ1-2, with 12 bases that match TRBD1. The CDR3 length is 15 residues. Looked up from germline, CDR1 is SGHTA and CDR2 is FQGNSA. The J segment lost 2 bases and the V segment lost 5 bases, leaving 3 bases of the junction unmatched. The CDR3, as DNA: TGTGCCAGCAGCCAGGGACAGGGGGCCAACTATGGCTACACCTTC. Its protein product is CASSQGQGANYGYTF.

The rearrangement uses TRBV5-4 and TRBJ1-2; the D gene is possibly TRBD1 (5 bases). Germline CDR1 reads SGHNT; CDR2 reads YYREEE (reference sequence). The V end was cut by 4 bases, the J end by 2 bases, with 12 bases between. This CDR3 is 14 amino acids long. The CDR3 coding sequence is TGTGCCAGCAGCAGGTTAGGGGTGAACTATGGCTACACCTTC. Protein: CASSRLGVNYGYTF. The full variable domain, with the rest looked up from reference TRBV5-4 and TRBJ1-2, is ETGVTQSPTHLIKTRGQQVTLRCSSQSGHNTVSWYQQALGQGPQFIFQYYREEENGRGNFPPRFSGLQFPNYSSELNVNALELDDSALYLCASSRLGVNYGYTFGSGTRLTVV.

V usage is TRBV4-2 and J usage is TRBJ2-1, with 10 positions matching TRBD2. CDR1 is LGHNA, CDR2 YNFKEQ, per germline. The CDR3 has 17 residues. Trimming at V came to 0 bases and at J to 0 bases, leaving 2 bases not matched to a gene. CDR3 nucleotides: TGTGCCAGCAGCCAAGACCTAGCGGGAGTCTCCTACAATGAGCAGTTCTTC. It yields the protein CASSQDLAGVSYNEQFF.

This clone was seen just once. For the CDR3, the DNA is TGTGCTAGTGGTCCCGGACTAGGTTATGATGAGCAGTTCTTC. As protein: CASGPGLGYDEQFF. V usage is TRBV12-5 and J usage is TRBJ2-1, with 7 bases that match TRBD2. J was trimmed by 8 bases and V by 5 bases; bases with no gene match: 9. CDR3 length equals 14 residues. In germline, CDR1 is LGHNT, CDR2 FRNRAP.

V gene TRBV6-2 or TRBV6-3 combines with J gene TRBJ2-5; D call uncertain. Trimming cost V 5 bases and J 1 base, with 5 bases left between them. The CDR3 length is 12 residues. Germline-derived CDR1 and CDR2 are MNHEY and SVGEGT. CDR3 in DNA: TGTGCCAGCAGTGGCAGCCAAGAGACCCAGTACTTC. Translation gives CASSGSQETQYF.

The chain joins TRBV6-2 or TRBV6-3 to TRBJ2-6; D gene ambiguous. The CDR3 covers 14 residues. The V end was cut by 4 bases, the J end by 0 bases, with 4 bases between. From germline, CDR1 is MNHEY and CDR2 SVGEGT. The CDR3: CASSSISGANVLTF. The CDR3 DNA reads as TGTGCCAGCAGTTCTATCTCTGGGGCCAACGTCCTGACTTTC.

The chain employs TRBV3-1 (or the pseudogene TRBV3-2) and TRBJ1-5; D gene unclear. Trimming stripped 3 bases from V and 3 bases from J, with 12 bases between. This CDR3 comprises 15 residues. Germline-derived CDR1 and CDR2 are LGHDT and YNNKEL (reference sequence). CDR3 nucleotide sequence: TGTGCCAGCAGCCATGGCAGCGGTTCCAATCAGCCCCAGCATTTT. This encodes CASSHGSGSNQPQHF.

This chain links TRBV7-9 with TRBJ1-1; perhaps TRBD1 as D (5 bases). From germline, CDR1 is SEHNR and CDR2 FQNEAQ (reference sequence). Trimming removed 2 bases at V and 4 bases at J, with 17 bases between. This CDR3 has 16 residues. DNA of the CDR3: TGTGCCAGCAGCTTAACCGGTTCGTCAGGGTCCACTGAAGCTTTCTTT. Protein sequence: CASSLTGSSGSTEAFF. Supplemented by reference TRBV7-9 and TRBJ1-1, the full variable domain reads DTGVSQNPRHKITKRGQNVTFRCDPISEHNRLYWYRQTLGQGPEFLTYFQNEAQLEKSRLLSDRFSAERPKGSFSTLEIQRTEQGDSAMYLCASSLTGSSGSTEAFFGQGTRLTVV.